The 24 T cell receptor beta chains in this list originate from one sample, sequenced in a study of cytomegalovirus exposure and HLA in healthy donors. Amplification used 60 Vbeta primers and 13 Jbeta primers. The data were produced by immunoSEQ multiplex PCR, yet TCRdb's version contains in-frame clones alone and is incomplete. The sample records 150,000 to 200,000 clones, roughly 83% being singletons. Sequenced sample: PBMCs. The receptor set was obtained from a woman aged 50 to 60 in good health and CMV-seronegative.

The CDR3 DNA reads TGCGCCAGCAGCCCGAACCGGGACACCACCTACGAGCAGTACTTC. Protein: CASSPNRDTTYEQYF. J is TRBJ2-7 and V is TRBV5-1; tentative D call: TRBD1 (6 bases). Germline-derived CDR1 and CDR2 are SGHRS and YFSETQ. The CDR3 spans 15 residues. Trimming pared 4 bases from V and 2 bases from J, leaving 16 bases between.

The count of this clone is one. V and J are TRBV18 and TRBJ2-7; tentative D call: TRBD1 (6 bases). This CDR3 is 13 amino acids long. V was trimmed by 4 bases and J by 1 base, leaving 8 bases between them. Germline V gene sequence: CDR1 KGHSH, CDR2 LQKENI. CDR3 region: CASSRGQSYEQYF. In nucleotides, the CDR3 is TGTGCCAGCTCACGAGGACAGTCCTACGAGCAGTACTTC. Together with reference TRBV18 and TRBJ2-7, the CDR3 gives the full variable domain: NAGVMQNPRHLVRRRGQEARLRCSPMKGHSHVYWYRQLPEEGLKFMVYLQKENIIDESGMPKERFSAEFPKEGPSILRIQQVVRGDSAAYFCASSRGQSYEQYFGPGTRLTVT.

The chain has TRBV6-1 and TRBJ2-5; 15 bases are a match to TRBD2. Germline CDR1 and CDR2: MNHNS and SASEGT. The CDR3 is 14 amino acids. V shed 8 bases, J shed 2 bases, and the junction held 0 bases outside the gene matches. CDR3 sequence (DNA): TGTGCCAGCGGGACTAGCGGGGGGCAAGAGACCCAGTACTTC. As protein: CASGTSGGQETQYF.

The gene calls are TRBV20-1 and TRBJ2-1; D is undetermined. This CDR3 is 11 amino acids long. V shed 0 bases and J shed 8 bases, with 5 bases lying between them. Germline V gene sequence: CDR1 DFQATT, CDR2 SNEGSKA (reference sequence). CDR3: CSARELDEQFF. The CDR3 DNA reads TGCAGTGCTAGAGAGCTAGATGAGCAGTTCTTC.

In this sample, this clone turned up a few times. J is TRBJ1-2 and V is TRBV5-1, with D perhaps matching TRBD1 (5 bases). The length of the CDR3 is 15 residues. Germline CDR1 is SGHRS and CDR2 is YFSETQ. V lost 0 bases to trimming and J lost 8 bases, with 17 bases between them. The CDR3 loop reads CASSLGQAGREGYTF. CDR3 DNA: TGCGCCAGCAGCTTGGGTCAGGCAGGGAGGGAAGGCTACACCTTC.

This clone was seen a few times. CDR3 residues: CASSAWGGTGAGNTIYF. CDR3 nucleotide sequence: TGTGCCAGCAGTGCCTGGGGGGGGACAGGGGCTGGAAACACCATATATTTT. V and J are TRBV25-1 and TRBJ1-3; 10 bases align to TRBD1. Germline V gene sequence: CDR1 MGHDK, CDR2 SYGVNS. The V gene end was trimmed by 4 bases and the J gene end by 2 bases; junction bases not matched to a gene: 8. This CDR3 has 17 amino acids. The complete variable domain, with remaining parts taken from reference TRBV25-1 and TRBJ1-3, reads EADIYQTPRYLVIGTGKKITLECSQTMGHDKMYWYQQDPGMELHLIHYSYGVNSTEKGDLSSESTVSRIRTEHFPLTLESARPSHTSQYLCASSAWGGTGAGNTIYFGEGSWLTVV.

This chain connects TRBV7-9 to TRBJ1-5; tentative D call: TRBD1 (6 bases). The CDR3 loop spans 16 amino acids. The V and J ends lost 5 bases and 0 bases respectively, with 14 bases between them. Germline V gene sequence: CDR1 SEHNR, CDR2 FQNEAQ (reference sequence). The CDR3 nucleotides are TGTGCCAGCAGCCCAATAGGGACAAGTAGCAATCAGCCCCAGCATTTT. Encoded protein: CASSPIGTSSNQPQHF.

The rearrangement joins TRBV6-1 to TRBJ1-2, with a tentative D call TRBD1 (6 bases). Trimming cost V 2 bases and J 6 bases, with 19 bases left between them. The CDR3 length is 16 residues. CDR1 is MNHNS, CDR2 SASEGT, per germline. The CDR3 DNA sequence: TGTGCCAGCAGTGAAATCCACCGGGGGGCCGGGAATGGCTACACCTTC. The encoded protein is CASSEIHRGAGNGYTF.

This chain connects TRBV6-5 to TRBJ2-2; D not certain. The CDR3 is made up of 13 amino acids. Germline V lookup: CDR1 MNHEY, CDR2 SVGAGI. V was shortened by 2 bases and J by 6 bases, with 7 bases between the two germline ends. For the CDR3, the DNA is TGTGCCAGCAGTTACCAGTACGCCGGGGAGCTGTTTTTT. Encoded protein: CASSYQYAGELFF.

This clone was found a few times. The chain combines TRBV27 with TRBJ1-1; a possible D gene is TRBD1 (5 bases). V lost 3 bases and J 1 base, leaving 9 bases between the germline ends. The CDR3 has 14 residues. Germline loops: CDR1 MNHEY, CDR2 SMNVEV (reference sequence). CDR3 nucleotides: TGTGCCAGCAGTTTGGGGCCAGGGAACACTGAAGCTTTCTTT. It is translated as CASSLGPGNTEAFF.

The V call is TRBV27, the J call TRBJ1-1; D possibly corresponds to TRBD1 (5 bases). The germline V gene encodes CDR1 MNHEY and CDR2 SMNVEV (reference sequence). The V gene lost 8 bases and the J gene lost 2 bases, with 15 bases spanning the gap. The CDR3 sequence is 14 residues long. As DNA, the CDR3 is TGTGCCAGCGGCAGGGTGGCCTTTAACACTGAAGCTTTCTTT. Its protein product is CASGRVAFNTEAFF.

This clone was detected only a few times. The J gene is TRBJ1-2, the V gene TRBV6-1, with 7 nucleotides matching TRBD1. The ends lost 2 bases at V and 1 base at J; junction bases unmatched: 10. Germline V CDR1 and CDR2: MNHNS, SASEGT. This CDR3 has 17 residues. The CDR3 DNA is TGTGCCAGCAGTGAAAGGGGACAGCGAACTATTAACTATGGCTACACCTTC. Its translation: CASSERGQRTINYGYTF.

The chain joins TRBV28 to TRBJ1-1; D is ambiguous. Trimming removed 5 bases from V and 5 bases from J, with 18 bases in between. The CDR3 has 15 residues. The germline gives CDR1 MDHEN, CDR2 SYDVKM. CDR3 sequence (DNA): TGTGCCAGCAGTCTCGCCTTGAGGTCCGGGACTGAAGCTTTCTTT. Its protein product is CASSLALRSGTEAFF.

This chain connects TRBV9 to TRBJ1-4, with TRBD1 as a possible D gene (6 bases). Germline lookup yields CDR1 SGDLS and CDR2 YYNGEE. The CDR3 has 15 residues. V was shortened by 7 bases and J by 7 bases, with 20 bases between the two germline ends. The CDR3 protein is CASSRDPSGVEKLFF. The CDR3 bases are TGTGCCAGCTCTCGGGACCCCTCAGGGGTTGAAAAACTGTTTTTT.

The chain has TRBV5-1 and TRBJ2-7, with TRBD1 identical over 10 bases. The length of the CDR3 is 16 residues. Germline assignment: CDR1 SGHRS and CDR2 YFSETQ. Trimming cost V 3 bases and J 4 bases; bases outside gene matches: 10. CDR3: CASSSGGTGAVYEQYF. In DNA, the CDR3 is TGCGCCAGCAGCTCCGGCGGGACAGGGGCCGTATACGAGCAGTACTTC.

V gene TRBV6-6 combines with J gene TRBJ1-4; D is unresolved. The germline V and J ends were trimmed by 0 bases and 1 base, with 6 bases remaining between them. CDR3 length: 15 amino acids. Germline loops: CDR1 MNHNY, CDR2 SVGAGI (reference sequence). The CDR3 nucleotides are TGTGCCAGCAGTTACTCAGGGAGAACTAATGAAAAACTGTTTTTT. Amino acids: CASSYSGRTNEKLFF.

This chain connects TRBV7-2 to TRBJ2-7, with 8 bases aligning to TRBD1. From germline, CDR1 is SGHTA and CDR2 FQGNSA. Germline trimming cut 4 bases from V and 5 bases from J; bases unmatched to any gene: 7. There are 14 residues in the CDR3. The CDR3 here is CASSSKNRGNEQYF. The CDR3 coding sequence is TGTGCCAGCAGCTCCAAAAACAGGGGGAACGAGCAGTACTTC. Full variable domain (remainder filled in from reference TRBV7-2 and TRBJ2-7): GAGVSQSPSNKVTEKGKDVELRCDPISGHTALYWYRQSLGQGLEFLIYFQGNSAPDKSGLPSDRFSAERTGGSVSTLTIQRTQQEDSAVYLCASSSKNRGNEQYFGPGTRLTVT.

J is TRBJ1-1 and V is TRBV2; a possible D gene is TRBD1 (6 bases). The V gene's germline CDR1 is SNHLY and CDR2 FYNNEI. V was trimmed by 4 bases and J by 5 bases, leaving 14 bases between them. The CDR3 runs 14 residues. The CDR3 DNA is TGTGCCAGCAGTGGGGAGGGGGTGCGAACTGAAGCTTTCTTT. As protein: CASSGEGVRTEAFF.

The chain uses TRBV7-3 and TRBJ2-7, with TRBD1 matching over 9 bases. CDR1 is SGHTA and CDR2 is FQGTGA in the germline V gene. Germline trimming cut 5 bases from V and 3 bases from J; bases unmatched to any gene: 8. This CDR3 has 15 amino acids. The DNA of the CDR3 is TGTGCCAGCAGCCCCTCCGGGACAGGGATCTACGAGCAGTACTTC. Translated, it gives CASSPSGTGIYEQYF.

The chain is built from TRBV5-4 and TRBJ1-6; 11 bases agree with TRBD1. The CDR3 contains 17 residues. Trimming took 5 bases from V and 4 from J; bases not matched to a gene: 8. Germline values: CDR1 SGHNT, CDR2 YYREEE (reference sequence). As DNA, the CDR3 is TGTGCCAGCAGTCGGGGGGGACAGGGGGAATATAATTCACCCCTCCACTTT. Its translation is CASSRGGQGEYNSPLHF.

The chain is built from TRBV5-1 and TRBJ2-5; TRBD1 aligns across 8 bases. The trim removed 1 base at V and 4 bases at J, leaving 12 bases unmatched. Germline V lookup: CDR1 SGHRS, CDR2 YFSETQ. The length of the CDR3 is 17 residues. CDR3 bases: TGCGCCAGCAGCTTGAAGCTGAGGCAGGGGGCTGGAGAGACCCAGTACTTC. It codes for CASSLKLRQGAGETQYF.

This clone came up a few times. The chain uses TRBV29-1 and TRBJ1-4; 8 nucleotides line up with TRBD1. Germline trimming cut 6 bases from V and 8 bases from J; bases unmatched to any gene: 8. There are 13 residues in the CDR3. Germline CDR1 SQVTM, CDR2 ANQGSEA. The CDR3 DNA reads as TGCAGCGTAGAGGACAGGGCCGGGGAAAAACTGTTTTTT. Amino acids: CSVEDRAGEKLFF.

This clone turned up a few times. The V call is TRBV6-5, the J call TRBJ2-7; 8 bases map to TRBD1. In germline, CDR1 is MNHEY, CDR2 SVGAGI. Trimming took 6 bases from V and 6 from J; bases not matched to a gene: 7. CDR3 length: 13 amino acids. For the CDR3, the DNA is TGTGCCAGCAGACTAGGACAGGGTAGCGAGCAGTACTTC. Its translation is CASRLGQGSEQYF.

CDR3 coding DNA: TGTGCCAGCAGCTCCTCACAAGCGGGGGGCACAGATACGCAGTATTTT. This codes for CASSSSQAGGTDTQYF. V usage is TRBV7-6 and J usage is TRBJ2-3; 8 nucleotides align to TRBD2. V lost 4 bases, J lost 1 base, and 7 bases stayed unmatched. Looked up from germline, CDR1 is SGHVS and CDR2 is FNYEAQ. The CDR3 is made up of 16 amino acids.